The source of this T cell receptor beta chain is a study of early T cells in non-severe SARS-CoV-2 infection. Study as a whole: With bulk RNA from unsorted whole blood as input, sequencing yielded unpaired chains. Overall study results and limits: Anti-spike CD8 responses were favored in VDJdb matching, and private and CD4 specificities were missed.

Unique molecular identifiers were attached to individual cDNA molecules. TCRdb itself ran the 5' RACE reads through MiXCR, one entry per CDR3 protein. Seen here are roughly 24,000 distinct CDR3 sequences, roughly 3.5% observed once, and the top ten hold around 5.5%. This clonotype was found a few times. The target antigen is unknown. The source of this sequence is an adult who was a healthcare worker with PCR-confirmed SARS-CoV-2 infection or an uninfected control (not recorded which). The sample taken for sequencing was whole blood.

DNA of the CDR3: TGTGCCAGCAGCCATCGAGCAGGAGGCACGGGGGCCAACGTCCTGACTTTC. This encodes CASSHRAGGTGANVLTF. The rearrangement links TRBV7-8 to TRBJ2-6; maybe TRBD2 (5 bases). The CDR3 contains 17 residues. Trimming took 5 bases from V and 4 from J, leaving 18 bases between them. Germline values: CDR1 SGHVS, CDR2 FQNEAQ.